These T cell receptor beta chains were read from a single sample in a study of shared clonotypes between healthy human individuals. Sequencing used immunoSEQ multiplex PCR; TCRdb keeps in-frame clones, though not all of them. The sample has nearly 600,000 clones; less than 97% are singletons. The source material was naive CD8+ T cells sorted from blood. These receptors all come from a woman in her twenties or thirties in good health. The CDR3 runs from the conserved cysteine through the conserved F or W. The order of the fields is J gene, clone size, D gene, V gene, CDR3 protein, CDR3 DNA. The D gene is left open where the match is weak. Clone size is stated in some rows and not others, as once, few, many or a class when expanded.

>TRBJ2-7|NA|TRBD2|TRBV28
CASSLGTSGISDEQYF
TGTGCCAGCAGTCTAGGGACTAGCGGGATTTCGGACGAGCAGTACTTC
>TRBJ1-5|NA|NA|TRBV7-9
CASSAREEGNQPQHF
TGTGCCAGCAGCGCCCGGGAGGAAGGCAATCAGCCCCAGCATTTT
>TRBJ2-1|NA|NA|TRBV11-2
CASSLEAGSSYNEQFF
TGTGCCAGCAGCTTAGAGGCTGGCAGCTCCTACAATGAGCAGTTCTTC
>TRBJ2-1|few|NA|TRBV10-3
CAISESRVEEQFF
TGTGCCATCAGTGAGTCTAGGGTGGAAGAGCAGTTCTTC
>TRBJ2-3|NA|NA|TRBV6-5
CTTALIARADTQYF
TGTACCACTGCCCTTATCGCGCGGGCAGATACGCAGTATTTT
>TRBJ1-2|NA|NA|TRBV2
CASSETGDYGYTF
TGTGCCAGCAGTGAAACGGGGGACTATGGCTACACCTTC
>TRBJ2-7|NA|TRBD2|TRBV18
CASSLVGLAGSYEQYF
TGTGCCAGCTCACTGGTGGGACTAGCGGGATCCTACGAGCAGTACTTC
>TRBJ2-2|NA|TRBD2|TRBV5-1
CASRGDTGELFF
TGCGCCAGCCGGGGGGACACCGGGGAGCTGTTTTTT
>TRBJ2-3|NA|NA|TRBV5-4
CASNSEGGDTQYF
TGTGCCAGCAACTCGGAAGGGGGAGATACGCAGTATTTT
>TRBJ1-4|NA|NA|TRBV5-6
CASSGEPWAREEKLFF
TGTGCCAGCAGCGGGGAGCCGTGGGCGCGAGAAGAAAAACTGTTTTTT
>TRBJ2-7|once|TRBD1|TRBV28
CASSPMPRDRGSYEQYF
TGTGCCAGCAGTCCCATGCCCCGGGACAGGGGCTCCTACGAGCAGTACTTC
>TRBJ2-7|NA|NA|TRBV10-3
CAISGMEVEQYF
TGTGCCATCAGTGGCATGGAGGTCGAGCAGTACTTC
>TRBJ2-1|NA|NA|TRBV29-1
CSQADSPSGNEQFF
TGCAGCCAGGCCGACAGCCCCTCGGGGAATGAGCAGTTCTTC
>TRBJ2-2|NA|TRBD1|TRBV19
CASSTGQRIRVAGELFF
TGTGCCAGTAGTACGGGACAGCGGATAAGGGTGGCCGGGGAGCTGTTTTTT
>TRBJ1-1|NA|NA|TRBV2
CASSEAGMLGVDEAFF
TGTGCCAGCAGTGAGGCAGGGATGCTAGGGGTTGATGAAGCTTTCTTT
>TRBJ2-7|NA|TRBD1|TRBV5-6
CASSTGDSYEQYF
TGTGCCAGCAGCACAGGGGACTCCTACGAGCAGTACTTC
>TRBJ2-1|once|TRBD2|TRBV11-3
CASSQYSGRNEQFF
TGTGCCAGCAGCCAATATAGCGGGCGTAATGAGCAGTTCTTC
>TRBJ2-7|NA|NA|TRBV5-1
CASSLGVPGNEQYF
TGCGCCAGCAGCTTGGGCGTTCCAGGGAACGAGCAGTACTTC
>TRBJ2-1|NA|NA|TRBV7-9
CASVQGGSSYNEQFF
TGTGCCAGCGTACAAGGTGGGAGCTCCTACAATGAGCAGTTCTTC
>TRBJ1-2|NA|NA|TRBV5-4
CASSSEAGIRYIYGYTF
TGTGCCAGCAGCTCGGAGGCAGGGATTAGGTATATCTATGGCTACACCTTC
>TRBJ2-5|NA|NA|TRBV4-1
CASSQDFLSYQETQYF
TGCGCCAGCAGCCAAGATTTTCTATCGTACCAAGAGACCCAGTACTTC
>TRBJ1-3|NA|NA|TRBV28
CASSFWGAGNTIYF
TGTGCCAGCAGTTTTTGGGGGGCGGGAAACACCATATATTTT